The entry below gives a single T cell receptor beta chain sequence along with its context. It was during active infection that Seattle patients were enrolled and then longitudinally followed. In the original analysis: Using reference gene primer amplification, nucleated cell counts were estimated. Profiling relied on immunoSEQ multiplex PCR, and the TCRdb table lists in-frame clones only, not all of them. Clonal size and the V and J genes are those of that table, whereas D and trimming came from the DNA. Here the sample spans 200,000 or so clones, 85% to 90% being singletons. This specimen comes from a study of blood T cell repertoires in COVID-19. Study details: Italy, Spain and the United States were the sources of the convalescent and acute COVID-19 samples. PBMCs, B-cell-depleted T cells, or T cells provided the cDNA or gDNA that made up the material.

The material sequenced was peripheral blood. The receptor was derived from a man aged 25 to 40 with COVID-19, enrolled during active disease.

The CDR3 loop reads CASSHSQGGNQPQHF. For the CDR3, the DNA is TGTGCCAGCAGTCATTCACAGGGGGGCAATCAGCCCCAGCATTTT. The chain uses TRBV27 and TRBJ1-5; 8 bases are shared with TRBD1. Germline values: CDR1 MNHEY, CDR2 SMNVEV (reference sequence). The V gene end was trimmed by 5 bases and the J gene end by 2 bases; junction bases not matched to a gene: 5. This CDR3 spans 15 amino acids.